This is a list of T cell receptor beta chains from one sample in a study of blood T cell repertoires in COVID-19. Measured with immunoSEQ multiplex PCR; TCRdb has only the in-frame clones, and not every one. Altogether around 340,000 clones are present, around 83% being singletons, with the ten largest covering roughly 3%. Input material: peripheral blood. The receptors stem from a man between 25 and 39 years old with active or convalescent COVID-19. CDR3s include the opening cysteine and the closing phenylalanine or tryptophan. D genes are given only for firm matches.

>TRBD2|TRBV3-1/TRBV3-2|TRBJ2-2
CASSQGPRLAGRTGELFF
>TRBD2|TRBV11-2|TRBJ2-2
CASSARLAGTGELFF
>.|TRBV19|TRBJ1-4
CASSIQFSTNEKLFF
>TRBD2|TRBV4-1|TRBJ2-2
CASSLYTSGGPRYPLWTGELFF
>.|TRBV19|TRBJ2-5
CASSTKEGGKTQYF
>.|TRBV30|TRBJ2-2
CASPAATGELFF
>TRBD2|TRBV18|TRBJ2-5
CASSPPSGTQETQYF
>TRBD1|TRBV24-1|TRBJ2-3
CATSLTGAVTDTQYF
>TRBD1|TRBV6-2/TRBV6-3|TRBJ1-2
CASSPDRNGYTF
>TRBD1|TRBV15|TRBJ1-5
CATSKTGGEPQHF
>TRBD1|TRBV6-6|TRBJ1-2
CASSYEGAVGASGYTF
>TRBD2|TRBV5-1|TRBJ2-7
CASSRNPAGAAEQYF
>.|TRBV18|TRBJ2-7
CASSPAVGGGTSYEQYF
>TRBD1|TRBV12-5|TRBJ2-2
CASDPGRDRDTGELFF
>.|TRBV3-1/TRBV3-2|TRBJ1-4
CASSQYQGNEKLFF
>.|TRBV5-1|TRBJ2-7
CASSFGWGGPEQYF
>.|TRBV15|TRBJ1-2
CATSRDWADLNYGYTF
>.|TRBV12-3/TRBV12-4|TRBJ1-3
CASSRQVGNTIYF
>.|TRBV4-3|TRBJ2-5
CASSQFSGLRGETQYF
>.|TRBV28|TRBJ1-4
CASSWQFNEKLFF
>TRBD2|TRBV27|TRBJ2-7
CASSVLAGTPYEQYF
>TRBD2|TRBV10-3|TRBJ2-1
CAISRGGDNEQFF
>.|TRBV2|TRBJ2-7
CASSQFSQVPEQYF
>.|TRBV6-5|TRBJ2-7
CASSRKGGKYEQYF
>TRBD1|TRBV28|TRBJ1-4
CASTPTGQGVEKLFF
>TRBD2|TRBV7-9|TRBJ2-7
CASSLGRGGHYEQYF
>TRBD2|TRBV6-2/TRBV6-3|TRBJ2-1
CASSYSGAGSNEQFF
>.|TRBV18|TRBJ2-6
CASSPLSTGFSGANVLTF
>.|TRBV6-4|TRBJ2-2
CASSDSGGKTGELFF
>TRBD2|TRBV7-2|TRBJ2-1
CASSLRLAGKFEQFF
>.|TRBV2|TRBJ1-6
CASSEMQRNSPLHF
>TRBD2|TRBV6-5|TRBJ2-7
CASSYSRLAGGEQYF
>.|TRBV9|TRBJ1-3
CASSGSGGLSINTIYF
>.|TRBV19|TRBJ2-7
CASSIDHLTFEQYF
>.|TRBV7-9|TRBJ2-7
CASSPGTEAYEQYF
>.|TRBV12-3/TRBV12-4|TRBJ2-1
CASTLGGPEQFF
>.|TRBV6-5|TRBJ1-4
CASLGDTANEKLFF
>TRBD1|TRBV5-1|TRBJ1-2
CASSLTDQGDYGYTF
>TRBD1|TRBV7-9|TRBJ2-7
CASSSPGTATYEQYF
>.|TRBV29-1|TRBJ2-1
CSVEGGASSSYNEQFF
>.|TRBV5-1|TRBJ1-1
CASSLAPPMSGEAFF
>TRBD1|TRBV10-2|TRBJ1-2
CASSDRGDLYGYTF
>TRBD2|TRBV4-3|TRBJ2-7
CASSRGTRPHEQYF
>.|TRBV4-2|TRBJ1-6
CASSQDSPVSPLHF
>TRBD1|TRBV29-1|TRBJ2-7
CSVVAGGTYEQYF
>.|TRBV9|TRBJ1-3
CASSPSGGSSGNTIYF
>TRBD1|TRBV19|TRBJ1-1
CASRTGDGSSTEAFF
>.|TRBV11-2|TRBJ1-6
CASSFASEDSPLHF
>TRBD2|TRBV3-1/TRBV3-2|TRBJ2-2
CASSYYLAGPNTGELFF
>.|TRBV9|TRBJ2-6
CASSALAPRISGANVLTF
>TRBD1|TRBV6-5|TRBJ1-1
CASTTGANTEAFF
>TRBD2|TRBV7-3|TRBJ2-1
CASSSLAGGPNEQFF
>.|TRBV6-6|TRBJ1-6
CASSQVPYSPLHF
>.|TRBV14|TRBJ2-1
CASSQVGGADYNEQFF
>TRBD1|TRBV20-1|TRBJ1-2
CSASAGSQGNYGYTF
>TRBD2|TRBV9|TRBJ2-3
CASSPGLAAPLGTDTQYF
>.|TRBV27|TRBJ1-5
CASSPTGRGMNQPQHF
>TRBD1|TRBV7-2|TRBJ1-3
CASSLGTGTGNTIYF
>TRBD2|TRBV4-1|TRBJ2-7
CASSRGLAGDYEQYF
>.|TRBV23-1|TRBJ1-6
CASSQSTARGGQRGNSPLHF